The 4 T cell receptor beta chains presented below share a single source sample, sequenced in a study of shared clonotypes between healthy human individuals. The repertoire was sequenced with immunoSEQ multiplex PCR; TCRdb's copy has only in-frame clones and lacks some. The sample has about 680,000 clones, under 80% seen once. The sequenced material came from memory CD4+ T cells sorted from blood. Regarding subset: CD45RA-negative fraction. The receptors come from a woman aged 25 to 39 in good health.

This clone showed up just a few times. The chain combines TRBV2 with TRBJ2-1; D not certain. The CDR3 contains 12 residues. Germline assignment: CDR1 SNHLY and CDR2 FYNNEI. The V end lost 6 bases, the J end lost 6 bases, and 9 bases lay between the germline ends. The CDR3 region has the DNA TGTGCCAGCAGAACCGTTAGCAATGAGCAGTTCTTC. Protein sequence: CASRTVSNEQFF.

This chain joins TRBV6-1 and TRBJ1-2, with a tentative D call TRBD1 (5 bases). Germline V gene sequence: CDR1 MNHNS, CDR2 SASEGT. This CDR3 comprises 15 residues. The V and J ends lost 1 base and 2 bases respectively, with 11 bases between them. DNA of the CDR3: TGTGCCAGCAGTGAAGGGCAGGGCGGAAACTATGGCTACACCTTC. Translation gives CASSEGQGGNYGYTF.

V is TRBV7-9 and J is TRBJ1-3, with D uncertain. Per the germline V gene, CDR1 is SEHNR and CDR2 is FQNEAQ (reference sequence). The V end lost 1 base, the J end lost 3 bases, and 10 bases lay between the germline ends. The CDR3 runs to 15 residues. This CDR3 reads CASSLVEALGNTIYF. The CDR3 nucleotides are TGTGCCAGCAGCTTAGTAGAAGCCCTTGGAAACACCATATATTTT.

This clone was found once. V and J are TRBV6-5 and TRBJ1-5, with D perhaps TRBD1 (5 bases). CDR3 size: 15 residues. The germline CDR1 and CDR2 sequences are MNHEY and SVGAGI. The V and J ends lost 0 bases and 6 bases respectively, with 12 bases between them. The CDR3 loop reads CASSYSPGSGQPQHF. The CDR3, as DNA: TGTGCCAGCAGTTACTCGCCAGGGTCGGGTCAGCCCCAGCATTTT.